The clone carrying this TCR beta chain was detected only a few times. Its antigen is still unknown. Here immunoSEQ multiplex PCR was the method, and the copy in TCRdb shows in-frame clones only, minus some. Of about 75,000 clones detected, around 90% appear once; the ten largest clones hold over 0.3%. These data are taken from a study of OX40 agonist ivuxolimab in advanced cancers. About the research overall: Every patient in dose escalation had hepatocellular carcinoma, melanoma, renal cell or head and neck cancer. Checkpoint inhibitors had been given previously to approximately 40% of patients.

Peripheral blood came from all dose cohorts at three timepoints. Findings and limits, study-wide: Clonal expansion from baseline to week 6 occurred in both CD4+ and CD8+ T cells.

Germline V gene lookup returns CDR1 SGHRS and CDR2 YFSETQ. Unmatched junction bases numbered 13, after V lost 4 bases and J lost 6 bases. The CDR3 contains 17 residues. The sequencing used CD4+ or CD8+ T cells sorted from blood, collected in a trial of the OX40 agonist ivuxolimab. The clonotype comes from an adult with an advanced solid tumor such as melanoma, head and neck, liver or kidney cancer. The chain uses TRBV5-1 and TRBJ2-2; 9 positions match TRBD1. The CDR3 is CASSPLSGTGIAGELFF. CDR3 in DNA: TGCGCCAGCAGCCCGTTGTCCGGGACAGGGATCGCCGGGGAGCTGTTTTTT.